This entry is about one TCR beta chain. Germline assignment: CDR1 SGHAT and CDR2 FQNNGV. The length of the CDR3 is 14 residues. V shed 6 bases and J 0 bases; nucleotides not matched to a gene: 4. The data derive from a study of long-term antiretroviral therapy in people with HIV. Version v3.0 of the immunoSEQ assay was performed at survey level. The assay was immunoSEQ multiplex PCR, and TCRdb's table has in-frame clones only and misses some. The sample has tens of thousands of clones, nearly 95% seen once. Material: unsorted PBMCs, obtained roughly 6.5 years after starting antiretroviral therapy. The chain has TRBV11-2 and TRBJ2-5; 7 bases agree with TRBD2. This clonotype was sampled from a woman aged 40 to 49 with HIV. DNA of the CDR3: TGTGCCAGCAGGCCCGGGGGGAACCAAGAGACCCAGTACTTC. Protein: CASRPGGNQETQYF.